The clone carrying this T cell receptor beta chain turned up a few times. The antigen remains undetermined. This sample was included in a study of blood T cells in healthy people across ages. Donors gave 9 to 10 milliliters of peripheral blood apiece. Study observations and caveats: Percentage of naive T cells showed a strong correlation with TCR beta diversity. There were more naive CD4+ cells and higher diversity in long-lived donors than in aged donors.

Through a sample-barcoded 5' primer and a J-beta primer mix, a second PCR was run for about 7 to 12 cycles. TCRdb re-derived calls from the 5' RACE reads in MiXCR, one entry per CDR3 protein. This sample has hundreds of thousands of distinct CDR3 sequences, with roughly 25% found just once. The CDR3 runs 18 residues. V trimming: 1 base; J trimming: 5 bases; junction bases outside the gene matches: 9. Germline assignment: CDR1 SGHTA and CDR2 FQGNSA. This same sample was also taken into another study, of T cells of mothers and their children. That source notes: Study donors consisted of a few healthy Caucasian mothers and their six children.

Specimen: blood. This sequence originates from a boy aged 5-17 years in good health. This sequence joins TRBV7-2 and TRBJ1-6; TRBD1 matches 9 bases. The CDR3 bases are TGTGCCAGCAGCTTAGAAACAGGGGGCGCTTGGGATAATTCACCCCTCCACTTT. This encodes CASSLETGGAWDNSPLHF. Full variable domain (rest looked up from reference TRBV7-2 and TRBJ1-6): GAGVSQSPSNKVTEKGKDVELRCDPISGHTALYWYRQSLGQGLEFLIYFQGNSAPDKSGLPSDRFSAERTGGSVSTLTIQRTQQEDSAVYLCASSLETGGAWDNSPLHFGNGTRLTVT.